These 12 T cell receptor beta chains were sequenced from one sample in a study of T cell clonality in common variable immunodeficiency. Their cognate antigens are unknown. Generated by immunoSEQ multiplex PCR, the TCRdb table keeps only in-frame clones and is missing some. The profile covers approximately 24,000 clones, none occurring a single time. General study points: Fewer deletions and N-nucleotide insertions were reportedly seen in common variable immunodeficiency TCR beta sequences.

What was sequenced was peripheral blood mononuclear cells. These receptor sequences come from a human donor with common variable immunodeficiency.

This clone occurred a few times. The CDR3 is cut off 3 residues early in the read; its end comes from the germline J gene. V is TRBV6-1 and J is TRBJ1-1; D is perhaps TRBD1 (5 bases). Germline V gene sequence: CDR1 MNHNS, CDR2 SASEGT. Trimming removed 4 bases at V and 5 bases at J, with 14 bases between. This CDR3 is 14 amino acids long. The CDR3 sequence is CASSATGGRTEAFF. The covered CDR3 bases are TGTGCCAGCAGTGCGACGGGGGGTCGGACTGAA.

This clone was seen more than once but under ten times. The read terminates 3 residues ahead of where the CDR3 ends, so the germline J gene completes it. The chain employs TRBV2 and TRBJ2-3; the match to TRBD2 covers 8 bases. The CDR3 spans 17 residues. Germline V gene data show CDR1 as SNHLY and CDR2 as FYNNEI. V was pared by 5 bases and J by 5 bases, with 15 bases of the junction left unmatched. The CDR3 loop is CASSYSGSRAGGDTQYF. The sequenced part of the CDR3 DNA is TGTGCCAGCAGTTACAGCGGGAGTCGGGCAGGTGGAGATACG.

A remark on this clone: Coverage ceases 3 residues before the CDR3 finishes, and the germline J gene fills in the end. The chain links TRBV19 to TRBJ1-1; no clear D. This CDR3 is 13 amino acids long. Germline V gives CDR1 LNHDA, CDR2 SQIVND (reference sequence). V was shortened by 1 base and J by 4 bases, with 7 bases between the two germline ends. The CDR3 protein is CASSIGVSTEAFF. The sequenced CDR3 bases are TGTGCCAGTAGTATAGGAGTTAGCACTGAA.

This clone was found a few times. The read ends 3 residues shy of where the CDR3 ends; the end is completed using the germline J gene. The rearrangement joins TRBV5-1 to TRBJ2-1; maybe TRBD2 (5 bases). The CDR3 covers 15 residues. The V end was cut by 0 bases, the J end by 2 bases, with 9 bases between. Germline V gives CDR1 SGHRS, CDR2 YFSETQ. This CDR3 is CASSLVPSPYNEQFF. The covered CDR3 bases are TGCGCCAGCAGCTTGGTCCCTAGCCCCTACAATGAG.

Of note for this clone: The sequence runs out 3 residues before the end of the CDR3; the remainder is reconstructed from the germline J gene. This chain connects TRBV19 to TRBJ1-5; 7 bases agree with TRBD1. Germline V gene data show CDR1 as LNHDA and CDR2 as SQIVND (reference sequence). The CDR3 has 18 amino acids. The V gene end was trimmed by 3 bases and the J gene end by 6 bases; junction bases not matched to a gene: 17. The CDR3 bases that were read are TGTGCCAGTAGTATCGGGAGGCAGGGGGGTCTTTTTAGTCAGCCC. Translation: CASSIGRQGGLFSQP. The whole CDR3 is CASSIGRQGGLFSQPQHF.

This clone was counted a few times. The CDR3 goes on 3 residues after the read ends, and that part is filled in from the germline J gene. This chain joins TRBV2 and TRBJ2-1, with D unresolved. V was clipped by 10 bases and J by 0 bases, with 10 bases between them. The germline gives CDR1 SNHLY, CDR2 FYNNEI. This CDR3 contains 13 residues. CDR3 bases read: TGTGCCATCTCTACCTACTCCTACAATGAG. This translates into CAISTYSYNE. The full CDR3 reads CAISTYSYNEQFF.

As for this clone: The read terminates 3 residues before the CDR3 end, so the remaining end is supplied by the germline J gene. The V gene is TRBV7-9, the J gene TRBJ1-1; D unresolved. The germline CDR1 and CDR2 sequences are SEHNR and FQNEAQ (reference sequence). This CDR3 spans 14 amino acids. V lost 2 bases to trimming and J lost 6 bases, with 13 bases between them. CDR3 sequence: CASSLIVRQAEAFF. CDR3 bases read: TGTGCCAGCAGCTTAATCGTCCGCCAGGCTGAA.

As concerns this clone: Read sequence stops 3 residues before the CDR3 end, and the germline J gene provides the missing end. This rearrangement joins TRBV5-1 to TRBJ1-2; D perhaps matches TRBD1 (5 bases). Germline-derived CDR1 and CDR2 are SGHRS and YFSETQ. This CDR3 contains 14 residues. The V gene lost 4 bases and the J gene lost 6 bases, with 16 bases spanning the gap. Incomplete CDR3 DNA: TGCGCCAGCAGCAACGCCTTGGGGCCGGATGGC. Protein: CASSNALGPDG. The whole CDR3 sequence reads CASSNALGPDGYTF.

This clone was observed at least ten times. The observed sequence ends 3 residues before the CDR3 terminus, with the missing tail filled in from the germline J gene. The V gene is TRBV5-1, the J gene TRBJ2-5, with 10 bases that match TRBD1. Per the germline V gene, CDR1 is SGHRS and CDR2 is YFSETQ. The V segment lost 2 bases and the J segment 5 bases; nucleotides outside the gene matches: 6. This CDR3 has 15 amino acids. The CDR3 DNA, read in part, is TGCGCCAGCAGCTTTGACAGGGGGCGCCGGGAGACC. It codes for CASSFDRGRRET. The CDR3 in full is CASSFDRGRRETQYF.

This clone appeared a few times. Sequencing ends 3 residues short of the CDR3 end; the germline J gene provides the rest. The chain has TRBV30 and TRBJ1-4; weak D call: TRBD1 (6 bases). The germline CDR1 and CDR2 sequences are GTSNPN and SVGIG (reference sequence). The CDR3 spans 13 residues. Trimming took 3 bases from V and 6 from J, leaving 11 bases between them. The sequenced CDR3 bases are TGTGCCTGGAGGAAGGGGGGGGATGAAAAA. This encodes CAWRKGGDEK. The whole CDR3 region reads CAWRKGGDEKLFF.

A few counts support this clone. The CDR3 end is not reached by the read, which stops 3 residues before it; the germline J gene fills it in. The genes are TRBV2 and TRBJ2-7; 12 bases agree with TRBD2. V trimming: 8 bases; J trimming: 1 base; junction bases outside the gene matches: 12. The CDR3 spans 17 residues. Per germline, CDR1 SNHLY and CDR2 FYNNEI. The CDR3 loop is CASRRTSGTRSSYEQYF. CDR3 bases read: TGTGCCAGCCGGAGGACTAGCGGGACCCGATCATCCTACGAG.

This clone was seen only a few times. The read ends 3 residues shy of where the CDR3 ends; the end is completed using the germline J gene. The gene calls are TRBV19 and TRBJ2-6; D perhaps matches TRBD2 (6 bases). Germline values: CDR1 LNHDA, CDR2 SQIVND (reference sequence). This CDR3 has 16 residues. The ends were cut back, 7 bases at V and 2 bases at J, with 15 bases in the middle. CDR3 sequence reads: CASIPSWGAGANVLTF. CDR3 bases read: TGTGCCAGTATCCCTTCCTGGGGGGCTGGGGCCAACGTC. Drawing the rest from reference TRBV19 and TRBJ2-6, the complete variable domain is DGGITQSPKYLFRKEGQNVTLSCEQNLNHDAMYWYRQDPGQGLRLIYYSQIVNDFQKGDIAEGYSVSREKKESFPLTVTSAQKNPTAFYLCASIPSWGAGANVLTFGAGSRLTVL.